The next 24 T cell receptor beta chains were all read from a single sample in a study of cytomegalovirus exposure and HLA in healthy donors. The PCR made use of 60 Vbeta and 13 Jbeta primers. TCRdb's table, derived via immunoSEQ multiplex PCR, lists solely in-frame clones and lacks some. The sample holds approximately 170,000 clones; under 80% are singletons and the top ten take about 4.8%. What was sequenced was PBMCs. The receptor set was obtained from a man aged 30 to 45 in good health and CMV-seropositive.

The rearrangement uses TRBV7-9 and TRBJ2-7; D call uncertain. CDR3 length: 12 residues. Trimming shortened V by 5 bases and J by 7 bases, and 12 bases separated the two germline ends. Germline V lookup: CDR1 SEHNR, CDR2 FQNEAQ (reference sequence). In DNA, the CDR3 is TGTGCCAGCAGCCTAGGGTTTGAGGAGCAGTACTTC. It codes for CASSLGFEEQYF.

This clone was seen only a few times. This chain joins TRBV5-1 and TRBJ1-1; the match to TRBD1 covers 9 bases. This CDR3 spans 15 amino acids. Germline assignment: CDR1 SGHRS and CDR2 YFSETQ. V dropped 4 bases and J dropped 2; count of bases not matched to a gene: 6. For the CDR3, the DNA is TGCGCCAGCAGCCTGGGACAGGGCCGCAACACTGAAGCTTTCTTT. Protein: CASSLGQGRNTEAFF.

The chain has TRBV27 and TRBJ1-5; no firm D call. Germline V gene data show CDR1 as MNHEY and CDR2 as SMNVEV (reference sequence). V lost 3 bases and J lost 2, with 8 bases in between. The CDR3 covers 14 residues. The CDR3 spells CASSFANGNQPQHF. For the CDR3, the DNA is TGTGCCAGCAGTTTTGCTAATGGCAATCAGCCCCAGCATTTT.

This clone was seen a handful of times. The V gene is TRBV5-4, the J gene TRBJ2-1; no reliable D call. Trimming cost V 0 bases and J 7 bases, with 5 bases left between them. The germline V gene encodes CDR1 SGHNT and CDR2 YYREEE (reference sequence). CDR3 length equals 12 residues. The DNA for the CDR3 is TGTGCCAGCAGCTTGGGAGTAAATGAGCAGTTCTTC. Translating it yields CASSLGVNEQFF. The variable domain in full, completed from reference TRBV5-4 and TRBJ2-1, reads ETGVTQSPTHLIKTRGQQVTLRCSSQSGHNTVSWYQQALGQGPQFIFQYYREEENGRGNFPPRFSGLQFPNYSSELNVNALELDDSALYLCASSLGVNEQFFGPGTRLTVL.

The chain has TRBV4-1 and TRBJ1-3; D ambiguous. CDR1 and CDR2 (germline): MGHRA, YSYEKL. The CDR3 loop spans 18 amino acids. Trimming left V 0 bases short and J 0 bases short, with 15 bases between. In DNA form, the CDR3 reads TGCGCCAGCAGCCAAGATCGCAACGAGGCGAGCTCTGGAAACACCATATATTTT. Its protein is CASSQDRNEASSGNTIYF.

The chain recombines TRBV27 with TRBJ1-2; D is possibly TRBD1 (5 bases). The ends were cut back, 5 bases at V and 6 bases at J, with 13 bases in the middle. The CDR3 length is 13 residues. The germline gives CDR1 MNHEY, CDR2 SMNVEV (reference sequence). The CDR3 is CASSRQLGDGYTF. The CDR3 DNA sequence: TGTGCCAGCAGTCGACAGCTGGGTGATGGCTACACCTTC.

The chain couples TRBV7-6 to TRBJ2-7; D is possibly TRBD1 (7 bases). This CDR3 is built from 15 residues. V shed 1 base and J shed 1 base, with 11 bases lying between them. CDR1 is SGHVS, CDR2 FNYEAQ, per germline. The CDR3 region has the DNA TGTGCCAGCAGCTTAGGACAGGGAGGTTCCTACGAGCAGTACTTC. The encoded protein is CASSLGQGGSYEQYF.

The V gene is TRBV27, the J gene TRBJ2-7; 11 bases map to TRBD1. V trimming: 8 bases; J trimming: 6 bases; junction bases outside the gene matches: 3. Germline V gene sequence: CDR1 MNHEY, CDR2 SMNVEV (reference sequence). The CDR3 sequence is 12 residues long. CDR3 bases: TGTGCCAGCGGGACAGGGGGGCTCGAGCAGTACTTC. Translating it yields CASGTGGLEQYF.

The chain couples TRBV7-3 to TRBJ2-2, with D possibly being TRBD2 (6 bases). CDR1 and CDR2 (germline): SGHTA, FQGTGA. The CDR3 is 15 residues long. The V end lost 1 base, the J end lost 6 bases, and 12 bases lay between the germline ends. The chain's CDR3 is CASSLIPGGPGELFF. CDR3 bases: TGTGCCAGCAGCTTAATCCCAGGAGGGCCCGGGGAGCTGTTTTTT.

This chain links TRBV7-3 with TRBJ1-2; D unresolved. V was pared by 2 bases and J by 8 bases, with 12 bases between. CDR3 size: 13 residues. Germline V gives CDR1 SGHTA, CDR2 FQGTGA. CDR3: CASSLSGFRGYTF. DNA of the CDR3: TGTGCCAGCAGCTTATCGGGGTTCAGGGGCTACACCTTC.

This clone was observed a single time. The chain recombines TRBV9 with TRBJ2-6; D possibly corresponds to TRBD2 (5 bases). Trimming took 4 bases from V and 0 from J, leaving 8 bases between them. Germline CDR1 is SGDLS and CDR2 is YYNGEE. The CDR3 spans 15 residues. CDR3 loop: CASSPRDSGANVLTF. CDR3 DNA: TGTGCCAGCAGCCCCCGGGACTCTGGGGCCAACGTCCTGACTTTC.

The rearrangement uses TRBV28 and TRBJ2-5, with TRBD2 as a possible D gene (5 bases). V was clipped by 6 bases and J by 2 bases, with 13 bases between them. The CDR3 totals 14 residues. Germline CDR1 MDHEN, CDR2 SYDVKM. The CDR3 loop is CASSARGRQETQYF. In DNA, the CDR3 is TGTGCCAGCAGCGCCCGCGGGCGGCAAGAGACCCAGTACTTC.

The rearrangement joins TRBV15 to TRBJ2-3; D is perhaps TRBD2 (6 bases). The CDR3 is 15 residues long. V was trimmed by 4 bases and J by 4 bases, leaving 15 bases between them. Germline CDR1 and CDR2: LNHNV and YYDKDF (reference sequence). The CDR3 DNA is TGTGCCACCAGCATGACCCGGGGGAGAGCAGATACGCAGTATTTT. Protein product: CATSMTRGRADTQYF. The full variable domain, completed using reference TRBV15 and TRBJ2-3, is DAMVIQNPRYQVTQFGKPVTLSCSQTLNHNVMYWYQQKSSQAPKLLFHYYDKDFNNEADTPDNFQSRRPNTSFCFLDIRSPGLGDTAMYLCATSMTRGRADTQYFGPGTRLTVL.

This chain uses TRBV7-3 with TRBJ2-5; TRBD2 aligns across 7 bases. Germline trimming cut 5 bases from V and 5 bases from J; bases unmatched to any gene: 8. Germline V lookup: CDR1 SGHTA, CDR2 FQGTGA. The length of the CDR3 is 14 residues. The CDR3 here is CASSAFGLDETQYF. CDR3 DNA sequence: TGTGCCAGCAGCGCCTTTGGACTAGACGAGACCCAGTACTTC.

The chain links TRBV4-3 to TRBJ2-3; 10 nucleotides match TRBD1. Trimming cost V 4 bases and J 2 bases; bases outside gene matches: 3. Germline-derived CDR1 and CDR2 are LGHNA and YSLEER. The CDR3 runs 15 residues. The CDR3 DNA follows: TGCGCCAGCAGCCGTGGGACAGGGGCCACAGATACGCAGTATTTT. It codes for CASSRGTGATDTQYF.

This chain joins TRBV28 and TRBJ1-5, with TRBD1 identical over 8 bases. The CDR3 length is 17 residues. The ends lost 2 bases at V and 8 bases at J; junction bases unmatched: 14. Germline V gene lookup returns CDR1 MDHEN and CDR2 SYDVKM. The CDR3 sequence: CASSLARQGPWGEPQHF. The CDR3 coding sequence is TGTGCCAGCAGTTTAGCCCGACAGGGGCCTTGGGGAGAGCCCCAGCATTTT.

The rearrangement links TRBV19 to TRBJ1-2, with 7 bases fitting TRBD1. The CDR3 is made up of 12 amino acids. Per germline, CDR1 LNHDA and CDR2 SQIVND (reference sequence). CDR3 DNA: TGTGTCAGCTGGCGGGACAGAAGGGGCTACACCTTC. Translation: CVSWRDRRGYTF.

This chain uses TRBV5-1 with TRBJ2-5; 9 positions agree with TRBD1. Germline V gene lookup returns CDR1 SGHRS and CDR2 YFSETQ. The J segment lost 5 bases and the V segment lost 3 bases, leaving 11 bases of the junction unmatched. This CDR3 is built from 16 residues. CDR3 sequence (DNA): TGCGCCAGCAGCTCAACTCCGGGACAGGGTGGTGAGACCCAGTACTTC. Its translation is CASSSTPGQGGETQYF.

There are a few counts of this clone. The V call is TRBV2, the J call TRBJ2-1, with a weak D call TRBD2 (5 bases). V shed 7 bases and J shed 0 bases, with 13 bases lying between them. This CDR3 is 15 amino acids long. Germline lookup yields CDR1 SNHLY and CDR2 FYNNEI. CDR3 nucleotides: TGTGCCAGCACCTCGGACTCAAGCTCCTACAATGAGCAGTTCTTC. Amino acid sequence: CASTSDSSSYNEQFF.

The gene calls are TRBV7-2 and TRBJ1-5; TRBD1 is a possible D gene (5 bases). CDR3 length: 13 residues. Germline CDR1 is SGHTA and CDR2 is FQGNSA. Between the trimmed V and J ends, which lost 2 bases and 4 bases, there was a span of 6 bases. The CDR3 DNA reads as TGTGCCAGCAGCTTACGACAGAATCAGCCCCAGCATTTT. Its translation: CASSLRQNQPQHF. The variable domain in full, with the rest retrieved from reference TRBV7-2 and TRBJ1-5, is GAGVSQSPSNKVTEKGKDVELRCDPISGHTALYWYRQSLGQGLEFLIYFQGNSAPDKSGLPSDRFSAERTGGSVSTLTIQRTQQEDSAVYLCASSLRQNQPQHFGDGTRLSIL.

This clone showed up just once. DNA of the CDR3: TGTGCCAGCAGCGTAGCTGCGGACAGGGCCTACGAGCAGTACTTC. Protein sequence: CASSVAADRAYEQYF. The chain carries TRBV9 and TRBJ2-7, with 8 bases lining up with TRBD1. Unmatched junction bases numbered 4, after V lost 0 bases and J lost 2 bases. The CDR3 is made up of 15 amino acids. From germline, CDR1 is SGDLS and CDR2 YYNGEE.

The V and J genes are TRBV19 and TRBJ1-1; the D gene is possibly TRBD1 (5 bases). Looked up from germline, CDR1 is LNHDA and CDR2 is SQIVND (reference sequence). Between the trimmed V and J ends, which lost 9 bases and 2 bases, there was a span of 22 bases. The CDR3 is 16 residues long. CDR3 in DNA: TGTGCCAGCCATTCGGGCCGGCAGGGTGCTAACACTGAAGCTTTCTTT. Amino acid sequence: CASHSGRQGANTEAFF.

The chain recombines TRBV5-6 with TRBJ1-2; D is possibly TRBD1 (6 bases). Trimming took 0 bases from V and 7 from J, leaving 13 bases between them. The CDR3 extends over 14 amino acids. CDR1 SGHDT and CDR2 YYEEEE come from the germline V gene. CDR3: CASSLGGTGPGYTF. The CDR3 bases are TGTGCCAGCAGCTTGGGGGGAACAGGGCCTGGCTACACCTTC.

The chain recombines TRBV11-3 with TRBJ2-1; TRBD2 aligns across 8 bases. Per germline, CDR1 SGHNT and CDR2 YENEEA. CDR3 length: 13 amino acids. The V gene end was trimmed by 5 bases and the J gene end by 7 bases; junction bases not matched to a gene: 4. The CDR3 reads CASSPGLGNEQFF. CDR3 in DNA: TGTGCCAGCAGCCCGGGACTAGGGAATGAGCAGTTCTTC.